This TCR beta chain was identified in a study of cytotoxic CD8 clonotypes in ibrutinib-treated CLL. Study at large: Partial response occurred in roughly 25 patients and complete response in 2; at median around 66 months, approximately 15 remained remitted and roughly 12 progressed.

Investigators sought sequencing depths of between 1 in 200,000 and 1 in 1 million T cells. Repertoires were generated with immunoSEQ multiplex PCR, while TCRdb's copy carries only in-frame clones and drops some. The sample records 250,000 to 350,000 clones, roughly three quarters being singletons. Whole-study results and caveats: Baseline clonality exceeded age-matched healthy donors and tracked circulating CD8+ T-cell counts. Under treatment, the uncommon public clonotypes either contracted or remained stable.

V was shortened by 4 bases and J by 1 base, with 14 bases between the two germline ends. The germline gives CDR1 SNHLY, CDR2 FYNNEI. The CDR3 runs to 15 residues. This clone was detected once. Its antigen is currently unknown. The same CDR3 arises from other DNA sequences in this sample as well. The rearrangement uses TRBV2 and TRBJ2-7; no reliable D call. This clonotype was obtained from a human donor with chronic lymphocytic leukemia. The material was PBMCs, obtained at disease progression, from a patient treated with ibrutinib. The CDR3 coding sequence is TGTGCCAGCAGTGGAAGGGATCTTTTATCCTACGAGCAGTACTTC. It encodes CASSGRDLLSYEQYF.